This T cell receptor (beta chain) was recorded in a study of OX40 agonist ivuxolimab in advanced cancers. CDR1 is SGHRS and CDR2 is YFSETQ in the germline V gene. The CDR3 length is 15 residues. Trimming removed 7 bases from V and 0 bases from J, with 15 bases in between. Only in-frame clones appear in the TCRdb table, and some are missing; sequencing was by immunoSEQ multiplex PCR. The data contain 50,000 or so clones, around 84% of them singletons. Sequenced material: CD4+ or CD8+ T cells sorted from blood, taken in a trial of the OX40 agonist ivuxolimab. This TCR came from an adult with an advanced solid tumor such as melanoma, head and neck, liver or kidney cancer. The chain joins TRBV5-1 to TRBJ2-3; no reliable D call. The CDR3 coding sequence is TGCGCCAGCTCCCTCCCAGCTGTAAGCACAGATACGCAGTATTTT. Translated: CASSLPAVSTDTQYF.